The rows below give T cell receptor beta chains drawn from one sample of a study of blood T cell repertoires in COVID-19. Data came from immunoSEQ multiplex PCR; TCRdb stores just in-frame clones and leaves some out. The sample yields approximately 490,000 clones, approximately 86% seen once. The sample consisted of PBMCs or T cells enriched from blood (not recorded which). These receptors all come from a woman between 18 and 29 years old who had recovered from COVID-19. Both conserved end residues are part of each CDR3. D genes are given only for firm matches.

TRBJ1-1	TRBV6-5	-	TGTGCCAGCAGTTACTCGAAGGGAGCCAACGGGATTGAAGCTTTCTTT	CASSYSKGANGIEAFF
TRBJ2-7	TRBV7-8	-	TGTGCCAGCAGCCCCCCGGGGAGCCGATCCGAGCAGTACTTC	CASSPPGSRSEQYF
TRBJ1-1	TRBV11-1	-	TGTGCCAGCAGCTCCCCAGGGGCCTGGAACACTGAAGCTTTCTTT	CASSSPGAWNTEAFF
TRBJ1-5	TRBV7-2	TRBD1	TGTGCCAGCAGCTTACAGGGGGGCCATGGCAATCAGCCCCAGCATTTT	CASSLQGGHGNQPQHF
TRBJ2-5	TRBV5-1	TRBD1	TGCGCCAGCAGCGGCCGGGACAGGGGGCCGGAGACCCAGTACTTC	CASSGRDRGPETQYF
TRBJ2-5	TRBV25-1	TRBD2	TGTGCCAGCAGTATGTGGGGACTAGCGGGAGAGACCCAGTACTTC	CASSMWGLAGETQYF
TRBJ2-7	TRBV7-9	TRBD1	TGTGCCAGCAGCCCCCCGGGACAGGGTCACGAGCAGTACTTC	CASSPPGQGHEQYF
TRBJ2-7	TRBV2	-	TGTGCCAGCAGTGAAAGTCATGAGCTTAACGAGCAGTACTTC	CASSESHELNEQYF
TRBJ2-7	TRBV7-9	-	TGTGCCAGCAGGGACAGTTACTACGAGCAGTACTTC	CASRDSYYEQYF
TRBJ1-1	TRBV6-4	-	TGTGCCAGCAAGTTGGGGCCCGAGAACACTGAAGCTTTCTTT	CASKLGPENTEAFF
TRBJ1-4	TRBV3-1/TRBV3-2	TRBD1	TGTGCCAGCAGCCAAGAGAATGGACAGGGGCTGTTTTTT	CASSQENGQGLFF
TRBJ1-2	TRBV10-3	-	TGTGCCATCAGAGACACCTTTTACTATGGCTACACCTTC	CAIRDTFYYGYTF
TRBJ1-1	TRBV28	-	TGTGCCAGCAGCCTGTTTTATGGGGACATTAACACTGAAGCTTTCTTT	CASSLFYGDINTEAFF
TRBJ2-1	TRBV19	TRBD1	TGTGCCAGTAGTATCCGCTCCGGGACAGGGGAGAGCAATGAGCAGTTCTTC	CASSIRSGTGESNEQFF
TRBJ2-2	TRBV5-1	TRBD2	TGCGCCAGCAGCGACATCAGCGGGGGGGCCTTGGCCGGGGAGCTGTTTTTT	CASSDISGGALAGELFF
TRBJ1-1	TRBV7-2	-	TGTGCCAGCAGCTTGGAATTTGGCCGGGGCACTGAAGCTTTCTTT	CASSLEFGRGTEAFF
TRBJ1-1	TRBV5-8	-	TGTGCCAGCAGCCCTGACGCTCAGGCTGAAGCTTTCTTT	CASSPDAQAEAFF
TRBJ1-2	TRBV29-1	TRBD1	TGCAGCGTTGAAGTCCGGACAGGGGACTATGGCTACACCTTC	CSVEVRTGDYGYTF
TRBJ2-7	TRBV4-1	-	TGCGCCAGCAGCCAAGGACAGAGTCTCTACGAGCAGTACTTC	CASSQGQSLYEQYF
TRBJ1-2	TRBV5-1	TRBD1	TGCGCCAGCAGGGACAGGCGTTACGGCTACACCTTC	CASRDRRYGYTF
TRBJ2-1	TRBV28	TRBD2	TGTGCCATTAAGCGCTCCTGGGGGGGGACTCATGAGCAGTTCTTC	CAIKRSWGGTHEQFF
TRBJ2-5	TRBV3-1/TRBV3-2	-	TGTGCCAGCGGGGGGGCGTTGGAGACCCAGTACTTC	CASGGALETQYF
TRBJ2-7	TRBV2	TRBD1	TGTGCCAGTACACCGGGACAGGGCATCCACGAGCAGTACTTC	CASTPGQGIHEQYF
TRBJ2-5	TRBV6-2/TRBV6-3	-	TGTGCCAGCAGTTACATAGGTGGAGACCAAGAGACCCAGTACTTC	CASSYIGGDQETQYF
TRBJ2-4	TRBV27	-	TGTGCCAGCAGTTTTGTACTAGCCAAAAACATTCAGTACTTC	CASSFVLAKNIQYF